This TCR beta chain was retrieved from a study of STAT5B mutations in CD4+ large granular lymphocyte leukemia. Study-wide context: Among healthy controls, a particular HLA allele went with more CDR3 'QG' motifs.

Measured with immunoSEQ multiplex PCR; TCRdb has only the in-frame clones, and not every one. The sample has tens of thousands of clones; approximately 83% are singletons. Sequenced sample: CD4+ T cells from blood buffy coats. This receptor was identified in a human donor in good health.

The CDR3 sequence is CSASPSYEQYF. The DNA of the CDR3 is TGCAGTGCTTCTCCATCCTACGAGCAGTACTTC. The chain employs TRBV20-1 and TRBJ2-7; unclear D gene. This CDR3 is 11 amino acids long. Germline loops: CDR1 DFQATT, CDR2 SNEGSKA (reference sequence). Trimming removed 5 bases from V and 1 base from J, with 6 bases in between.